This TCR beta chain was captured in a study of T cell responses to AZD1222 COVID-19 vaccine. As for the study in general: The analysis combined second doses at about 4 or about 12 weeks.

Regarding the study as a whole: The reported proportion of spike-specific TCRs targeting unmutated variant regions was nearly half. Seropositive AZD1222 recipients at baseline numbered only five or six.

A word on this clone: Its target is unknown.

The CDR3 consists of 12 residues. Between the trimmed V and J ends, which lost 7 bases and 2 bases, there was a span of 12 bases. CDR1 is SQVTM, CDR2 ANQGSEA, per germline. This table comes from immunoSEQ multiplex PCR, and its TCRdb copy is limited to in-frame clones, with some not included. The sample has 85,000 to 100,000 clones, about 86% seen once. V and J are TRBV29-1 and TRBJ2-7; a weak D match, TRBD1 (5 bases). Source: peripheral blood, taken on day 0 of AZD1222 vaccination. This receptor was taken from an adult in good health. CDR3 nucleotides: TGCAGCGCTTCGGACAAAACCTACGAGCAGTACTTC. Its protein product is CSASDKTYEQYF.